This TCR beta chain was sequenced for a study of siplizumab effects on memory and regulatory T cells. Only in-frame clones appear in the TCRdb table, and some are missing; sequencing was by immunoSEQ multiplex PCR. This sample carries 60,000 or so clones, approximately 93% of them seen once, and the ten largest clones take 35% to 45%. For this clone: Its antigen is unidentified.

The study's findings and limits: Only a minor fraction of alloreactive clones mapped to unstimulated subsets.

The V end was cut by 7 bases, the J end by 1 base, with 15 bases between. Germline-derived CDR1 and CDR2 are SGDLS and YYNGEE. This CDR3 is built from 15 residues. The sequence was obtained from a human donor in good health. Sequenced sample: CD8+ T cells sorted from blood. The chain uses TRBV9 and TRBJ1-3, with a tentative D call TRBD1 (6 bases). The CDR3: CASSQGLGSGNTIYF. CDR3 nucleotide sequence: TGTGCCAGCTCTCAGGGGTTAGGGTCTGGAAACACCATATATTTT. The full variable domain, rest sourced from reference TRBV9 and TRBJ1-3, is DSGVTQTPKHLITATGQRVTLRCSPRSGDLSVYWYQQSLDQGLQFLIQYYNGEERAKGNILERFSAQQFPDLHSELNLSSLELGDSALYFCASSQGLGSGNTIYFGEGSWLTVV.